This T cell receptor beta chain was sequenced for a study of metastatic and nonmetastatic thyroid tumors. Study at large: The study looked at repertoires side by side in blood and in tumor or nodule tissue from malignant and benign thyroid patients. Overall study findings and caveats: Compared with benign nodules, malignant thyroid tumors were reported to have significantly higher TCR beta diversity in both blood and tumor.

This CDR3 has 14 residues. V gave up 3 bases and J gave up 7 bases; unmatched junction bases: 5. Germline CDR1 is WSHSY and CDR2 is SAAADI. This clone was seen ten or more times. Its antigen is unidentified. None of the patients had undergone any treatment ahead of thyroid surgery. TCRdb reanalyzed the PCR reads with MiXCR. The sample holds approximately 28,000 clones, over 20% seen once. The clonotype was recovered from a female donor with papillary thyroid cancer or a benign thyroid nodule (not recorded which). Some clones in this sample may be carry-over from other donors' samples. Sequenced: blood. The V call is TRBV10-2, the J call TRBJ2-1; TRBD2 aligns across 8 bases. CDR3: CASSDSGGPNEQFF. The CDR3 region has the DNA TGCGCCAGCAGTGACAGCGGGGGACCTAATGAGCAGTTCTTC.